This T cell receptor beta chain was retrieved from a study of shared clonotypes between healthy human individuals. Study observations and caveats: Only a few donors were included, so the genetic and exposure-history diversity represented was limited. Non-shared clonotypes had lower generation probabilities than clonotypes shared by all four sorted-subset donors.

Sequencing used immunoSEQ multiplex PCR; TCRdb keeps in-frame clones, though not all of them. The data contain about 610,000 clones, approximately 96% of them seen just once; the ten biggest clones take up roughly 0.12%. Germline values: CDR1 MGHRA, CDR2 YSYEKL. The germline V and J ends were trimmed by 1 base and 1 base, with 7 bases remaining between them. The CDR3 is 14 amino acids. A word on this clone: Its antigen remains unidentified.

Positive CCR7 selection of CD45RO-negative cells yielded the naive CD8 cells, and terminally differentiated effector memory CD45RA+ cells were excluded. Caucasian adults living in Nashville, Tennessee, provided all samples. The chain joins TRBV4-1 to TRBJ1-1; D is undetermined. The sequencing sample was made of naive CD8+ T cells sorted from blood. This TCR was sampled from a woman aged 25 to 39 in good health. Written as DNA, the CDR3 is TGCGCCAGCAGCCAAGGCGGCGCGAACACTGAAGCTTTCTTT. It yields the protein CASSQGGANTEAFF.